This T cell receptor beta chain comes out of a study of regulatory T cells in long-lasting Graves disease. Findings and caveats of the study: Patients whose Graves' disease persisted exhibited lower TCR diversity than those newly diagnosed.

Construction of the TCR beta libraries employed iRepertoire HTBI primers in conjunction with Arm-PCR of CDR3 regions. In TCRdb, the multiplex PCR reads were re-called with MiXCR into one record per CDR3 protein. The table has 400,000 to 500,000 distinct CDR3 sequences, over 15% seen once; the top ten hold around 23%. Time point noted: newly diagnosed GD, antithyroid drugs for less than 3 months. Construction of the TCR library relied on RNA isolated from PBMCs. This CDR3 contains 15 residues. Between the trimmed V and J ends, which lost 5 bases and 4 bases, there was a span of 17 bases. CDR1 SGHTA and CDR2 FQGNSA come from the germline V gene. In regard to this clonotype: Its antigen is not known.

The same sample was also studied in work on T cells in Graves' hyperthyroidism and ophthalmopathy.

The sequence was obtained from a woman under 30 with Graves disease. The chain links TRBV7-2 to TRBJ1-2; D perhaps matches TRBD1 (6 bases). Specimen: peripheral blood mononuclear cells (PBMCs), collected at new diagnosis, from a patient treated with antithyroid drugs. CDR3 in DNA: TGTGCCAGCAGCCCATCGGGACATCTTAGCTATGGCTACACCTTC. Encoded protein: CASSPSGHLSYGYTF. Filled out from reference TRBV7-2 and TRBJ1-2, the complete variable domain reads GAGVSQSPSNKVTEKGKDVELRCDPISGHTALYWYRQSLGQGLEFLIYFQGNSAPDKSGLPSDRFSAERTGGSVSTLTIQRTQQEDSAVYLCASSPSGHLSYGYTFGSGTRLTVV.